The entry that follows covers one T cell receptor (beta chain) sequence. This clonotype has just a few counts. Its cognate antigen has yet to be identified. No qualities accompany the bases; no much larger clone lies one base away. The data were obtained in a study of T cells in Graves' hyperthyroidism and ophthalmopathy (dated 2019 in TCRdb). Broadly, across the study: Peripheral blood was sampled at the time of initial diagnosis, prior to any treatment. To identify TCR V-J signatures that set the groups apart, the researchers used a discovery cohort of about a hundred patients, made up of around 42 with Graves' ophthalmopathy and 57 with stable Graves' hyperthyroidism. Prospective prediction of ophthalmopathy was tested in an independent validation cohort of fewer than 20 hyperthyroidism patients and some 17 patients who later progressed to ophthalmopathy. For training and testing, the 95 to 100 patients in the discovery cohort were randomly divided in a 7:3 ratio. In addition, the study compared T-cell repertoires in thyroid tissue and in blood from about 6 Graves' hyperthyroidism patients. Following sampling, methimazole starting at 30 mg daily was given to hyperthyroidism patients, and high-dose intravenous methylprednisolone was given to ophthalmopathy patients. The paper reports TCR Vbeta CDR3 sequencing of more than 120 peripheral blood samples: 43 ophthalmopathy, under 85 hyperthyroidism and approximately 17 progressor patients.

The TCR beta CDR3 regions were amplified from RNA transcripts. The first round of RT-PCR for the TCR CDR3 was performed with the HTBI primer set and the Qiagen OneStep RT-PCR kit. Libraries were constructed in a second round of multiplex PCR, after which size selection and purification were performed. The libraries were sequenced on an Illumina HiSeq2000 using paired-end 100 bp reads. Per the original workflow: SOAPnuke was used to process the raw data, removing reads that contained adapters or uncalled bases, had a mean Phred below 15, or lacked an exact match to the constant primer or identifier. COPE v1.2.5 was used to merge high-quality paired reads, and clonotypes were defined as unique nucleotide sequences. MiTCR v1.1 was used to align the clonotypes against IMGT TRBV, TRBD and TRBJ reference segments. Analysis was restricted to V-J combinations with a frequency above 0.0001, which covered 99.2% of repertoires. A TCS score was defined as the ratio between F50 (clonal expansion) and ExV (chaos), using BLOSUM62-based TCRdist between CDR3 peptides within each V-J. Welch's t-statistics and random forest reduced roughly 500 V-J features to 13, which were used in a naive Bayes classifier (R e1071). Starting from the raw public reads, TCRdb applied fastp trimming at Q25, assembled clones with MiXCR and retained in-frame beta chains. A single entry per CDR3 protein holds the most common genes and DNA from its merged rows. These V and J calls are TCRdb output, not the study's own analysis. The sample table holds hundreds of thousands of distinct CDR3 sequences, of which 14% were seen once. Clones ranked in the top ten supply roughly a tenth of the sample.

A patient counted as having stable Graves' hyperthyroidism if no progression to ophthalmopathy occurred over 18 months of follow-up. Hyperthyroidism patients were newly diagnosed, had a disease duration of under 2 months, and were aged 18 to 65 years. Exclusion was applied to patients with uncontrolled infections, other autoimmune diseases, pregnancy or lactation. Diagnoses were based on clinical symptoms, serum thyroxine and TRAb, thyroid ultrasound and orbital computed tomography. PBMCs were isolated from 8 to 10 ml of fresh peripheral blood by Ficoll-Paque density gradient centrifugation. Total RNA was extracted with Trizol reagent, and quality was checked on an Agilent 2100 Bioanalyzer. From its cysteine to its phenylalanine, the CDR3 spans 13 amino acids. Only the CDR3 part of the read is kept: 39 bases, read in frame from the first base. The CDR1 and CDR2 encoded by the germline V gene are MDHEN and SYDVKM. V is shortened by 1 base, J by 7 bases, and the region joining them spans 8 bases.

Points the paper makes about the study in general: Most expanded thyroid clonotypes (frequency above 0.001) were also detected in blood, a finding suggesting that blood repertoires may reflect thyroid immune responses. Ophthalmopathy was separated from stable hyperthyroidism by a 13 V-J signature model, with just over 85% sensitivity and approximately 84% specificity obtained in cross-validation and 80%/75% obtained in testing. Sample size was not statistically predetermined, and investigators were not blinded to group allocation. In validation, progression to ophthalmopathy was predicted by the model with around 70% sensitivity and 72.22% specificity, a median of 6.5 months before onset.

The origin of this receptor is a woman aged 18-29 years with Graves' hyperthyroidism. Sample: blood. The V and J segments used are TRBV28 and TRBJ1-3; a tentative D call is TRBD1 (5 bases match). The DNA sequence is given as TGTGCCAGCAGTTTATATTCAGGGAACACCATATATTTT. Its protein reads: CASSLYSGNTIYF.